This T cell receptor beta chain comes out of a study of cytomegalovirus exposure and HLA in healthy donors. Study-level points and caveats: The study labeled more than 150 TCR beta chains cytomegalovirus-associated.

Measured with immunoSEQ multiplex PCR; TCRdb has only the in-frame clones, and not every one. Of 100,000 to 150,000 clones listed, approximately 89% were seen once; the top ten hold 1.1%. Details on this clone: Antigen: not known.

This CDR3 comprises 13 residues. The germline CDR1 and CDR2 sequences are ENHRY and SYGVKD. V was pared by 6 bases and J by 5 bases, with 12 bases between. Input material: PBMCs. V and J are TRBV10-3 and TRBJ2-3, with TRBD1 as a possible D gene (6 bases). This clonotype was obtained from a woman aged 18-30 years in good health and CMV-seronegative. The CDR3 coding sequence is TGTGCCATCAGCGGGTCCAGGGGAGATACGCAGTATTTT. It encodes CAISGSRGDTQYF.